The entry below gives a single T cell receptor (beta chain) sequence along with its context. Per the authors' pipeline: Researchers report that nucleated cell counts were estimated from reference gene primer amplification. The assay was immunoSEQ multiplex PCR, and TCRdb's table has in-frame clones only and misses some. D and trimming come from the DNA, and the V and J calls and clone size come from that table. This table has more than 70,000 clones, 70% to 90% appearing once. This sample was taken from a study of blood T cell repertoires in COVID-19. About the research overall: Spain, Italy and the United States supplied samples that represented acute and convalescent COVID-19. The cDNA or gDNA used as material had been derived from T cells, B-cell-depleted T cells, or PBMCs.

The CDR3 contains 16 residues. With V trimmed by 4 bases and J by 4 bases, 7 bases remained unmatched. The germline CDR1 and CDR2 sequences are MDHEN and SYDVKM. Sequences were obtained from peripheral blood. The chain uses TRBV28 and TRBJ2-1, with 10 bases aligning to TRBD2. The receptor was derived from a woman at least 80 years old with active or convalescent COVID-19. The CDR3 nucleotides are TGTGCCAGCAGTTCCACCTCTAGCGGGAGTTACAATGAGCAGTTCTTC. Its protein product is CASSSTSSGSYNEQFF.